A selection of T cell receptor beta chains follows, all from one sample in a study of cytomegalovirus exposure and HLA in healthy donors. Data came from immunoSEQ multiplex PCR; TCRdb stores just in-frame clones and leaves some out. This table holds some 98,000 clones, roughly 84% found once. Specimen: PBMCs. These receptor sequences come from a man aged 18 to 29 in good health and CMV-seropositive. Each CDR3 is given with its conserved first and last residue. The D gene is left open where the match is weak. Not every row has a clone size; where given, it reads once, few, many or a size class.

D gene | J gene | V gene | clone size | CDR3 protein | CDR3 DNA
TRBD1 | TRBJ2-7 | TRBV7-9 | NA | CASSNHGTGSYEQYF | TGTGCCAGCAGTAACCACGGGACAGGGTCCTACGAGCAGTACTTC
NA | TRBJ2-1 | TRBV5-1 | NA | CASSPRTGENNEQFF | TGCGCCAGCAGCCCTCGTACGGGAGAGAACAATGAGCAGTTCTTC
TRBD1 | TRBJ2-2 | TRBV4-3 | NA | CASSQDRGLDTGELFF | TGCGCCAGCAGCCAAGACAGGGGGCTCGACACCGGGGAGCTGTTTTTT
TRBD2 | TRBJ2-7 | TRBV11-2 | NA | CASSSPPGLAGEEQYF | TGTGCCAGCAGCTCCCCCCCCGGACTAGCGGGGGAGGAGCAGTACTTC
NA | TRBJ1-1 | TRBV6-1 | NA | CASSVVGGALNTEAFF | TGTGCCAGCAGTGTAGTAGGGGGGGCCCTGAACACTGAAGCTTTCTTT
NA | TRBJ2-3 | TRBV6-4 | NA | CASSIESGTDTQYF | TGTGCCAGCAGTATAGAATCTGGCACAGATACGCAGTATTTT
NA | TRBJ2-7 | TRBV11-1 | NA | CASSLGGGPGFEQYF | TGTGCCAGCAGCTTAGGCGGGGGCCCGGGGTTCGAGCAGTACTTC
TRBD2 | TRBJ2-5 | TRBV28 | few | CASSLNTGRPRYQETQYF | TGTGCCAGCAGTTTAAACACCGGGAGGCCCCGCTACCAAGAGACCCAGTACTTC
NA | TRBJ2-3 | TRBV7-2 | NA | CASSLGAGSSTDTQYF | TGTGCCAGCAGCTTAGGGGCTGGCTCTAGCACAGATACGCAGTATTTT
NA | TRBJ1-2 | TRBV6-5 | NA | CASTSVTIDGYTF | TGTGCCAGCACCTCGGTTACTATCGATGGCTACACCTTC
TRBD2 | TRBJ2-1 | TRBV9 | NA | CASSAGGTSGSNEQFF | TGTGCCAGCAGCGCTGGGGGGACTAGCGGGAGTAATGAGCAGTTCTTC
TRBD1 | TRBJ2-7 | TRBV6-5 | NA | CASGQGVGSYEQYF | TGTGCCAGTGGACAGGGTGTGGGTTCCTACGAGCAGTACTTC
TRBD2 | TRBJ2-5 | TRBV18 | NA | CASSPGLAGGETQYF | TGTGCCAGCTCACCTGGGCTAGCGGGAGGAGAGACCCAGTACTTC
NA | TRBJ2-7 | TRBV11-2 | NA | CASSLTGVSREQYF | TGTGCCAGCAGCCTCACGGGGGTCTCGAGGGAGCAGTACTTC
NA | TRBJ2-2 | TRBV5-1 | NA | CASSLTDANTGELFF | TGCGCCAGCAGCTTGACAGACGCGAACACCGGGGAGCTGTTTTTT
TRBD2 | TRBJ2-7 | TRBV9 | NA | CASSPSGSPYEQYF | TGTGCCAGCAGCCCTAGCGGGAGCCCATACGAGCAGTACTTC
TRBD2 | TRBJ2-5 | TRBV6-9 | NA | CASSYRTGRETQYF | TGTGCCAGCAGTTATCGAACCGGGAGGGAGACCCAGTACTTC
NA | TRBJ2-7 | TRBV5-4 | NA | CASSPQGYEQYF | TGTGCCAGCAGTCCACAGGGCTACGAGCAGTACTTC
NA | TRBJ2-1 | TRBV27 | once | CASSLLAELYNEQFF | TGTGCCAGCAGTTTATTGGCGGAGCTATACAATGAGCAGTTCTTC
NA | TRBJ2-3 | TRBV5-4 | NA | CATKKWGGTDTQYF | TGTGCCACCAAGAAGTGGGGGGGCACAGATACGCAGTATTTT
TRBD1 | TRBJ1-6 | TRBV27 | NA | CASSYGQGNSPLHF | TGTGCCAGCAGTTACGGACAGGGGAATTCACCCCTCCACTTT
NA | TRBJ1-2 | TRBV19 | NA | CASSMAPGPQGYTF | TGTGCCAGTAGTATGGCTCCAGGGCCTCAAGGCTACACCTTC
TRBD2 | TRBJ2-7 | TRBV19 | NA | CASSFLAETYEQYF | TGTGCCAGTAGTTTCCTAGCGGAGACCTACGAGCAGTACTTC
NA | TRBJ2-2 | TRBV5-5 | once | CASSLPRQGRIIGELFF | TGTGCCAGCAGCTTGCCCCGGCAGGGTCGTATCATCGGGGAGCTGTTTTTT
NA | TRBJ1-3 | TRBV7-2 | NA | CASSPEVQGNTIYF | TGTGCCAGCAGCCCCGAGGTACAAGGAAACACCATATATTTT
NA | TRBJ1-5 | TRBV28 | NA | CASRPSGLGQPQHF | TGTGCCAGCAGACCATCGGGTCTAGGTCAGCCCCAGCATTTT
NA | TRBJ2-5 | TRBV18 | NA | CASFNGGTETQYF | TGTGCCAGCTTTAACGGGGGAACAGAGACCCAGTACTTC
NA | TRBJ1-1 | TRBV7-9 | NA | CADTNLDPNTEAFF | TGTGCCGACACGAACCTGGATCCGAACACTGAAGCTTTCTTT
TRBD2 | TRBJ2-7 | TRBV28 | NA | CASSTPTSGRTEQYF | TGTGCCAGCAGTACTCCGACTAGCGGGAGGACCGAGCAGTACTTC
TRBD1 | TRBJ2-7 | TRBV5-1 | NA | CASNLGQGAGEQYF | TGCGCCAGCAACTTGGGGCAGGGGGCTGGCGAGCAGTACTTC
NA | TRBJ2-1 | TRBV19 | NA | CASSMHGLGGSSYNEQFF | TGTGCCAGTAGTATGCATGGACTCGGGGGTAGCTCCTACAATGAGCAGTTCTTC
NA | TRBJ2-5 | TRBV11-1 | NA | CASSSGIQETQYF | TGTGCCAGCAGCTCCGGGATCCAAGAGACCCAGTACTTC
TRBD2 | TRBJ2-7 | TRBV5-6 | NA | CASSLGAGEFSYEQYF | TGTGCCAGCAGCTTGGGAGCGGGGGAGTTCTCCTACGAGCAGTACTTC
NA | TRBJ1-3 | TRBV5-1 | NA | CASSTSTGNTIYF | TGCGCCAGCAGCACATCAACTGGAAACACCATATATTTT
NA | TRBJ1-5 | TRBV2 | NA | CASSGPGLPQHF | TGTGCCAGCAGTGGTCCGGGTCTGCCCCAGCATTTT
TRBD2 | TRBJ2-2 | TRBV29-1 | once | CSVDLAGRNTGELFF | TGCAGCGTTGACCTAGCGGGGAGGAACACCGGGGAGCTGTTTTTT
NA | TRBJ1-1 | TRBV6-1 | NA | CASSDRVGNTEAFF | TGTGCCAGCAGTGATCGGGTAGGGAACACTGAAGCTTTCTTT
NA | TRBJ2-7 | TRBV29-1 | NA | CSVEEPQGKGYEQYF | TGCAGCGTTGAAGAACCCCAGGGGAAGGGCTACGAGCAGTACTTC
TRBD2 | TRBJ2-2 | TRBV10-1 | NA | CASSVRAGAETGELFF | TGCGCCAGCAGTGTAAGAGCGGGAGCAGAGACCGGGGAGCTGTTTTTT
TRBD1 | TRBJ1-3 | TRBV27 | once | CASSIGTGPGNTIYF | TGTGCCAGCAGTATAGGGACAGGGCCTGGAAACACCATATATTTT
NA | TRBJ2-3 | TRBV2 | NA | CASSSQNTQYF | TGTGCCAGCAGTTCACAAAATACGCAGTATTTT
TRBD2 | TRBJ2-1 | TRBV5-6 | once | CASSLEVSGMGYNEQFF | TGTGCCAGCAGCTTGGAGGTTAGCGGGATGGGGTACAATGAGCAGTTCTTC
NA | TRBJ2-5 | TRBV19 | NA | CASSISVEETQYF | TGTGCCAGTAGTATCTCAGTGGAGGAGACCCAGTACTTC
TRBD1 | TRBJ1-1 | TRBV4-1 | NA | CASSQEVTGDTEAFF | TGCGCCAGCAGCCAAGAAGTTACAGGGGACACTGAAGCTTTCTTT
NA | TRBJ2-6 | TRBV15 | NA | CATSRGPGTSGANVLTF | TGTGCCACCAGCAGAGGGCCAGGAACCTCTGGGGCCAACGTCCTGACTTTC
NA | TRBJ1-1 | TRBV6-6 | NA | CASSPDRIPKDTEAFF | TGTGCCAGCAGCCCCGACAGGATCCCTAAGGACACTGAAGCTTTCTTT
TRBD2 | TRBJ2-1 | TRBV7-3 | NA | CASSQRTSGMNEQFF | TGTGCCAGCAGTCAAAGGACTAGCGGTATGAATGAGCAGTTCTTC
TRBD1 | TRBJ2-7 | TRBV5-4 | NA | CASSYDRTGGAYEQYF | TGTGCCAGCAGCTACGATAGGACAGGGGGGGCCTACGAGCAGTACTTC
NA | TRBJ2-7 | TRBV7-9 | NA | CASSTAGAYEQYF | TGTGCCAGCAGCACCGCAGGGGCCTACGAGCAGTACTTC
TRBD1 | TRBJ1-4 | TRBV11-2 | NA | CASSAWTGGTTNEKLFF | TGTGCCAGCAGCGCCTGGACAGGGGGAACAACTAATGAAAAACTGTTTTTT
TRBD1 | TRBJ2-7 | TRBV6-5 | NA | CASSYDPGGSYEQYF | TGTGCCAGCAGTTACGATCCAGGGGGTAGCTACGAGCAGTACTTC
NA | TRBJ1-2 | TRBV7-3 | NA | CASSLGGNSGYTF | TGTGCCAGCAGCTTAGGGGGGAACTCTGGCTACACCTTC
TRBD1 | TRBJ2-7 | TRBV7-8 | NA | CASSLAPDRAYEQYF | TGTGCCAGCAGCTTAGCGCCGGACAGGGCCTACGAGCAGTACTTC
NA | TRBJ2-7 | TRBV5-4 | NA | CASNSDNGYEQYF | TGTGCCAGCAACTCCGACAATGGCTACGAGCAGTACTTC
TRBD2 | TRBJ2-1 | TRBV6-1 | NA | CASKLAGGQQFF | TGTGCCAGCAAACTAGCGGGGGGCCAACAGTTCTTC
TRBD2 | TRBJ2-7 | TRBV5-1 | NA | CASSPRLAEPYEQYF | TGCGCCAGCAGCCCAAGACTAGCGGAGCCCTACGAGCAGTACTTC
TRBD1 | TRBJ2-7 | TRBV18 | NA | CASSQAGSGQGVGYEQYF | TGTGCCAGCTCACAAGCAGGATCCGGACAGGGGGTAGGGTACGAGCAGTACTTC
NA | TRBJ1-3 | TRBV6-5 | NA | CASSSTEPHSGNTIYF | TGTGCCAGCAGTTCGACAGAGCCACACTCTGGAAACACCATATATTTT
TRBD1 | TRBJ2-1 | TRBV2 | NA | CASTVVDRDEQFF | TGTGCCAGCACCGTAGTCGACAGGGATGAGCAGTTCTTC